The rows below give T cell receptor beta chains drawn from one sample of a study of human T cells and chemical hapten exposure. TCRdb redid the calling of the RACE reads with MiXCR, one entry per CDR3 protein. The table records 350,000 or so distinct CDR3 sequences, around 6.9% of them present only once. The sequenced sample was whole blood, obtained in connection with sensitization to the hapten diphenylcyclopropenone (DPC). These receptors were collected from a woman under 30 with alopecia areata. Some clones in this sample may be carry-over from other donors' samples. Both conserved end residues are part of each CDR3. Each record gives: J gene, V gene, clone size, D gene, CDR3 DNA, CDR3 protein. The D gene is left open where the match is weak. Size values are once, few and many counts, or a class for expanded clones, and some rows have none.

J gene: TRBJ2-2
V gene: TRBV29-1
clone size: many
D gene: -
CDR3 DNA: TGCAGCGCTCGTTGGAGCTCGGGCACCGGGGAGCTGTTTTTT
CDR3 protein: CSARWSSGTGELFF

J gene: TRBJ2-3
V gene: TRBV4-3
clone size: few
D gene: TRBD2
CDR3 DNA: TGCGCCAGCAGCCAAGAGGGACTAGCCCCACTGGATACGCAGTATTTT
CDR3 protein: CASSQEGLAPLDTQYF

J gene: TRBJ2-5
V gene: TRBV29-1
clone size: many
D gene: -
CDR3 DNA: TGCAGCGTTGCCTCACTAGCAGAGACCCAGTACTTC
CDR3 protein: CSVASLAETQYF

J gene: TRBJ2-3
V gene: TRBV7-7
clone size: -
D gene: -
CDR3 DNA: TGTGCTAGCAGCTTTGGCCTGACGGACACAGATACGCAGTATTTT
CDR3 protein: CASSFGLTDTDTQYF

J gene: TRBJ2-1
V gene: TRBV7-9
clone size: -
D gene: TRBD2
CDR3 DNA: TGTGCCAGCAGCTTGGTGAGCGGGGGGTGGAATGAGCAGTTCTTC
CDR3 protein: CASSLVSGGWNEQFF

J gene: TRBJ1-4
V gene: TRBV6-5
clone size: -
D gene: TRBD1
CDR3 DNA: TGTGCCAGCAGAACAGGGGGAGGCACTAATGAAAAACTGTTTTTT
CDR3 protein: CASRTGGGTNEKLFF

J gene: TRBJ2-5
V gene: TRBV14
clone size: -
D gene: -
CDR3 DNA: TGTGCCAGCAGCCCGGGACTGCGATATGAGACCCAGTACTTC
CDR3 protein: CASSPGLRYETQYF

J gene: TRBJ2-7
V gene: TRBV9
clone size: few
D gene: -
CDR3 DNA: TGTGCCAGCAGCGTAGACTGGACATACACCTACGAGCAGTACTTC
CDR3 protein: CASSVDWTYTYEQYF

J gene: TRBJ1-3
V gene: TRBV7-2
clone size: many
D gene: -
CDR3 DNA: TGTGCCAGCAGCCGTCTGGGGAACTGGGCCACCATATATTTT
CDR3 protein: CASSRLGNWATIYF

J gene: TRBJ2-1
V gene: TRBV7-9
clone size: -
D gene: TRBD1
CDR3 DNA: TGTGCCAGCAGCTCCGGGACAGGGTCCCTTAGCTCCTACAATGAGCAGTTCTTC
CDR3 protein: CASSSGTGSLSSYNEQFF

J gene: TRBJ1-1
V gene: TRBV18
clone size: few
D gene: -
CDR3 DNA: TGTGCCAGCTCACCAGGGGCAGGGAACACTGAAGCTTTCTTT
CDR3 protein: CASSPGAGNTEAFF

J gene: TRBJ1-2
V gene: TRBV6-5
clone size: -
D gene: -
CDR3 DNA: TGTGCCAGCAGTTACTCGGACAGCCACTTCTATGGCTACACCTTC
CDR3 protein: CASSYSDSHFYGYTF

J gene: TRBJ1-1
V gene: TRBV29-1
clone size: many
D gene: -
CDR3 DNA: TGCAGCGTTTTGATTGGCATGAACACTGAAGCTTTCTTT
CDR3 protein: CSVLIGMNTEAFF

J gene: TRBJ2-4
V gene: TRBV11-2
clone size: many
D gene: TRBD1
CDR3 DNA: TGTGCCAGCAGCTCCCCGACAGGGGGCCAAAACATTCAGTACTTC
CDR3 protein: CASSSPTGGQNIQYF

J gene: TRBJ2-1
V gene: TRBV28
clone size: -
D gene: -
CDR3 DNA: TGTGCCAGCAGACCTCAAACTATTTACAATGAGCAGTTCTTC
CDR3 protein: CASRPQTIYNEQFF

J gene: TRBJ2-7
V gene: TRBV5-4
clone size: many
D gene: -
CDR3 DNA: TGTGCCAGCAGCTTGTGGGACCGGGAGCAGTACTTC
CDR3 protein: CASSLWDREQYF

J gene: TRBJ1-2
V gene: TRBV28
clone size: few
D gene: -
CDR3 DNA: TGTGCCAGCAATTCTGGTCAGGTCACCTATGGCTACACCTTC
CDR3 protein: CASNSGQVTYGYTF

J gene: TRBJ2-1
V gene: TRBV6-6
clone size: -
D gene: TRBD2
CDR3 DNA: TGTGCCAGCAACACCGGGCCAGCGGGGGCCGGGGGGCAGTTCTTC
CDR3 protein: CASNTGPAGAGGQFF

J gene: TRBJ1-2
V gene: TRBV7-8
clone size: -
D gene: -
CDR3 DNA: TGTGCCAGCAGCTTAGGGTACAGGGAGGGCTATGGCTACACCTTC
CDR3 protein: CASSLGYREGYGYTF

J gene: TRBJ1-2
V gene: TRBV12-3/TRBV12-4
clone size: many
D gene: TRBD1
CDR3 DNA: TGTGCCAGCAGTGCGCGACAGGGGTCCACTGAGGGCTACACCTTC
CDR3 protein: CASSARQGSTEGYTF

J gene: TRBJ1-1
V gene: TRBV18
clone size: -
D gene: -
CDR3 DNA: TGTGCCAGCTCTCTTGGACGAACGGTCCGGGGGTCCACTGAAGCTTTCTTT
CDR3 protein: CASSLGRTVRGSTEAFF

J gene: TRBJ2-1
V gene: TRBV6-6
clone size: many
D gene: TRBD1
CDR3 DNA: TGTGCCAGCAGTAGGGACAGGGCCTACAATGAGCAGTTCTTC
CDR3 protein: CASSRDRAYNEQFF

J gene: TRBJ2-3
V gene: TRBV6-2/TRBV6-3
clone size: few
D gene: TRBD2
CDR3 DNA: TGTGCCAGCAGTGCCCCTTTTAGCGGGGGGGGCACAGATACGCAGTATTTT
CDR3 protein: CASSAPFSGGGTDTQYF

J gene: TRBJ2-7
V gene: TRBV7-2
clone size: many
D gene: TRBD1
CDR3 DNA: TGTGCCAGCAGCTCCGGACAGGCGGGCGAGCAGTACTTC
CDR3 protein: CASSSGQAGEQYF

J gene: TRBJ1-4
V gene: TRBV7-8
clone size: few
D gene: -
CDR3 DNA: TGTGCCAGCAGCCCGCCTAGCTCCCAGAGGGTAAATGAAAAACTGTTTTTT
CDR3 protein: CASSPPSSQRVNEKLFF

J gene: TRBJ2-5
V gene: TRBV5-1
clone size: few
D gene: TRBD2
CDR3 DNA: TGCGCCAGCAGCCCGGGACTAGCGATGGAGACCCAGTACTTC
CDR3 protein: CASSPGLAMETQYF

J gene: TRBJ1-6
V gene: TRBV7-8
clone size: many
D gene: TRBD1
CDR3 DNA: TGTGCCAGCAGCTTAGGACAGGGCAGGTCACCCCTCCACTTT
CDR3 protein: CASSLGQGRSPLHF

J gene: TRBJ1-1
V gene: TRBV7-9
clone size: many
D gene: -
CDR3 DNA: TGTGCCAGCAGCTCACCCCCGGGTAACACTGAAGCTTTCTTT
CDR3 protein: CASSSPPGNTEAFF

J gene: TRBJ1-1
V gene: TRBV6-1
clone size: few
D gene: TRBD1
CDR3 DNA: TGTGCCAGCAGTGCTAGGGACAGTGTGAACACTGAAGCTTTCTTT
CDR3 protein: CASSARDSVNTEAFF

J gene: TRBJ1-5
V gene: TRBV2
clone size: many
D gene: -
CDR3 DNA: TGTGCCAGCAGTGGTCCGGCGGCTGGCAATCAGCCCCAGCATTTT
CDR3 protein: CASSGPAAGNQPQHF

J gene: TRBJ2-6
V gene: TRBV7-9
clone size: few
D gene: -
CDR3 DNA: TGTGCCAGCAGCCCATCGAGGGATAGGGCCAACGTCCTGACTTTC
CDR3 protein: CASSPSRDRANVLTF

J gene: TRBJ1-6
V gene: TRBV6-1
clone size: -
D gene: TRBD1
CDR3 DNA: TGTGCCAGCAGTGAATTGGGGACAGACCGTCGCTCCTATAATTCACCCCTCCACTTT
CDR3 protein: CASSELGTDRRSYNSPLHF

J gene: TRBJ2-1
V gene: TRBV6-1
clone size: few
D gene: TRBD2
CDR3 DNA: TGTGCCAGCAGTCCGACTAGCGGGGGACGGGATGAGCAGTTCTTC
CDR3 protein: CASSPTSGGRDEQFF

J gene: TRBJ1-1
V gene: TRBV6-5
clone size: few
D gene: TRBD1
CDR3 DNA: TGTGCCAGCAGTAGGACAGGGGAGCAGAACACTGAAGCTTTCTTT
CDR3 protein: CASSRTGEQNTEAFF

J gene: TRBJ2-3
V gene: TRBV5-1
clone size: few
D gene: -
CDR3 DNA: TGCGCCAGCGCGAGCCCGGGCCCAGGGACAGATACGCAGTATTTT
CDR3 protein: CASASPGPGTDTQYF

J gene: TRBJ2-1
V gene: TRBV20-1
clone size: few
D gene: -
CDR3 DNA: TGCAGTGCTAGACTCCCTAACGGGGCGTCTAGCTCCTACAATGAGCAGTTCTTC
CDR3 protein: CSARLPNGASSSYNEQFF

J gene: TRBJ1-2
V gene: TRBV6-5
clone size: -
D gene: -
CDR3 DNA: TGTGCCAGCACGCGCCAGTGGGGCGGATATGGCTACACCTTC
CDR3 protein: CASTRQWGGYGYTF

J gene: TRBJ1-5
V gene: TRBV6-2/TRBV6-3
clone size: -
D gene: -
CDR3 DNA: TGTGCCAGCAGTTACAAGCCAGGTATACAGCCCCAGCATTTT
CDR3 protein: CASSYKPGIQPQHF

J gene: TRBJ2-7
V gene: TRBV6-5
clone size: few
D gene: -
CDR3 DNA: TGTGCCAGCCAGGGGACTTCTACCTACGAGCAGTACTTC
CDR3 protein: CASQGTSTYEQYF

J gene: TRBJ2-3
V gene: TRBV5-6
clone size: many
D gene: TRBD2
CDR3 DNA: TGTGCCAGCAGCTTGGGACTAGCGGGGCGCACAGATACGCAGTATTTT
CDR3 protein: CASSLGLAGRTDTQYF

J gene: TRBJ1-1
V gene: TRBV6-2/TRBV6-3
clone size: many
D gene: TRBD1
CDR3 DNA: TGTGCCAGCACCTCACCGGGACAGGGAGCTTCAATCTACACTGAAGCTTTCTTT
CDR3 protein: CASTSPGQGASIYTEAFF

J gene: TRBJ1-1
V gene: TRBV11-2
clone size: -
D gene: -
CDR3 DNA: TGTGCCAGCAGCTTAGGAGGAACAGCCCACACTGAAGCTTTCTTT
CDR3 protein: CASSLGGTAHTEAFF

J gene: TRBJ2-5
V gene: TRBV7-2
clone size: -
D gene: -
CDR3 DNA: TGTGCCAGCAGCTTAGTGACTACTAAGTACTTC
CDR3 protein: CASSLVTTKYF

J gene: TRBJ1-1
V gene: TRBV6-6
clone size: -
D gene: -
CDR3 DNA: TGTGCCAGCAGGCCACCCCGTCAGAGTAATGAAGCTTTCTTT
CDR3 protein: CASRPPRQSNEAFF

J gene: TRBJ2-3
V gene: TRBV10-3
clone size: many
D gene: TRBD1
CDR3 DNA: TGTGCCATCAAGGGACAGGGGACAGATACGCAGTATTTT
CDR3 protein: CAIKGQGTDTQYF